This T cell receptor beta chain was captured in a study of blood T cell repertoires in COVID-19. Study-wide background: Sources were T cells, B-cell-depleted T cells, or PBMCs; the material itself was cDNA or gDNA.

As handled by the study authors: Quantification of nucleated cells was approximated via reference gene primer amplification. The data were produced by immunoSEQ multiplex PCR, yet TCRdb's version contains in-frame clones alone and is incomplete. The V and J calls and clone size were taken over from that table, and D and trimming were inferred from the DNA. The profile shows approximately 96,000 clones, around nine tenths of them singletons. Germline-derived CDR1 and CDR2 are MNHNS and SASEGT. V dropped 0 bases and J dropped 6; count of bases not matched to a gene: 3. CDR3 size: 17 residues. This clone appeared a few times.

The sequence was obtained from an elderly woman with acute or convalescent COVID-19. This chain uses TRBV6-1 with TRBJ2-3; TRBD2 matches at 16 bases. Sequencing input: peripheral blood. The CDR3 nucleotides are TGTGCCAGCAGTGAAGCGGGACTAGCGGGAGGGCGTGATACGCAGTATTTT. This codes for CASSEAGLAGGRDTQYF.